The source of this TCR beta chain is a study of metastatic and nonmetastatic thyroid tumors. The overall study: From malignant and benign thyroid patients, repertoires in blood and in tumor or nodule tissue were compared. General study results and limits: As reported, TCR beta diversity in blood and tumor was significantly higher in malignant thyroid tumors than in benign nodules.

Patients underwent thyroid surgery, and none had received any treatment before it. Authors' methods: In papillary thyroid cancer, a distant-metastasis classifier was built using CDR3 differences across clinicopathological groups. TCRdb re-processed the PCR reads through MiXCR. TCRdb, rather than the study authors, made the V and J calls. Among about 7,300 clones, 25% to 30% were seen once, and the ten largest hold around 20%. Concerning this clone: Its antigen is unidentified.

V lost 8 bases and J 9 bases, leaving 13 bases between the germline ends. The CDR3 spans 12 residues. The chain employs TRBV12-3 or TRBV12-4 and TRBJ2-2; possible D gene TRBD1, 5 bases. The TCR sequence derives from a female donor with papillary thyroid cancer or a benign thyroid nodule (not recorded which). Some clones in this sample may be carry-over from other donors' samples. The source material was tumor tissue. The CDR3 DNA sequence: TGTGCCAGCGGGGCTATCGTCCGGGAGCTGTTTTTT. Its protein product is CASGAIVRELFF.